This T cell receptor beta chain derives from a study of T-cell memory formation after mild COVID-19. About the study: Clusters were largely donor specific.

Germline CDR1 is LNHNV and CDR2 is YYDKDF (reference sequence). This CDR3 has 16 residues. V dropped 0 bases and J dropped 7 bases, with 17 bases sitting between them. Study results and caveats: CD4+ contracting clones lay mainly in CM and EM, CD8+ ones in EMRA.

A remark on this clonotype: Its antigen is currently unknown.

TCRdb reprocessed the 5' RACE reads with MiXCR, giving one entry per CDR3 protein. The sample has 95,000 to 120,000 distinct CDR3 sequences; roughly a sixth are singletons. Source material: PBMCs or a T cell subset sorted from them (not recorded which). The V gene is TRBV15, the J gene TRBJ2-3; the D gene could be TRBD1 or TRBD2 (5 bases each). This sequence was found in a man younger than 35 who had mild COVID-19 (a few samples of this study predate the infection). Cell type and time point are not known. The CDR3: CATSRDRGRVGNTQYF. The CDR3 DNA follows: TGTGCCACCAGCAGAGATCGGGGCAGGGTTGGAAATACGCAGTATTTT.